These 5 T cell receptor beta chains were sequenced from one sample in a study of regulatory T cells in long-lasting Graves disease. Stated time point: newly diagnosed GD, antithyroid drugs for less than 3 months. Construction of the TCR library relied on RNA isolated from PBMCs. Libraries of TCR beta came from iRepertoire HTBI primers plus Arm-PCR of CDR3 regions. TCRdb ran MiXCR on the multiplex PCR reads and lists one entry per CDR3 protein. The sample includes about 470,000 distinct CDR3 sequences, roughly 15% seen only once; the top ten take 12%. This sample also belongs to another study, concerning T cells in Graves' hyperthyroidism and ophthalmopathy.

The source material was peripheral blood mononuclear cells (PBMCs), sampled at new diagnosis, from a patient treated with antithyroid drugs. These receptors all stem from a man in his forties or fifties with Graves disease.

This clonotype came up many times. The chain is built from TRBV20-1 and TRBJ2-7; D ambiguous. The CDR3 is 15 residues long. Germline CDR1 DFQATT, CDR2 SNEGSKA (reference sequence). V was trimmed by 1 base and J by 1 base, leaving 14 bases between them. The CDR3 protein is CSARGPGGNSYEQYF. In nucleotides, the CDR3 is TGCAGTGCTAGAGGTCCTGGCGGCAATTCCTACGAGCAGTACTTC.

This chain joins TRBV9 and TRBJ2-7; 9 bases are a match to TRBD2. This CDR3 has 15 residues. Germline V gives CDR1 SGDLS, CDR2 YYNGEE. V dropped 0 bases and J dropped 4; count of bases not matched to a gene: 5. The CDR3 DNA is TGTGCCAGCAGCGTAGGGGCTAGCGGGGCTTACGAGCAGTACTTC. Translated, it gives CASSVGASGAYEQYF. Complete variable domain (other parts from reference TRBV9 and TRBJ2-7): DSGVTQTPKHLITATGQRVTLRCSPRSGDLSVYWYQQSLDQGLQFLIQYYNGEERAKGNILERFSAQQFPDLHSELNLSSLELGDSALYFCASSVGASGAYEQYFGPGTRLTVT.

This clonotype was picked up many times. This rearrangement joins TRBV27 to TRBJ1-1; D possibly corresponds to TRBD1 (6 bases). CDR3 length equals 13 residues. Trimming removed 5 bases from V and 3 bases from J, with 10 bases in between. Germline lookup yields CDR1 MNHEY and CDR2 SMNVEV (reference sequence). This CDR3 reads CASSTGRYTEAFF. The CDR3, as DNA: TGTGCCAGCAGTACAGGGAGGTACACTGAAGCTTTCTTT.

In its sample, this clonotype was seen many times. The gene calls are TRBV20-1 and TRBJ1-5, with unresolved D. Trimming stripped 6 bases from V and 0 bases from J, with 12 bases between. Germline V CDR1 and CDR2: DFQATT, SNEGSKA (reference sequence). The CDR3 totals 14 residues. This chain's CDR3 is CSASISPSNQPQHF. CDR3 DNA sequence: TGCAGTGCGTCCATCTCCCCTAGCAATCAGCCCCAGCATTTT.

This clonotype was seen many times. The chain recombines TRBV20-1 with TRBJ2-1; D might be TRBD1 (5 bases). The V gene lost 3 bases and the J gene lost 7 bases, with 19 bases spanning the gap. The CDR3 sequence is 15 residues long. The germline V gene has CDR1 DFQATT and CDR2 SNEGSKA (reference sequence). The CDR3 protein is CSARGRVWGANEQFF. CDR3 nucleotide sequence: TGCAGTGCTAGGGGTAGGGTGTGGGGCGCAAATGAGCAGTTCTTC.